In its sample, the clone carrying this T cell receptor (beta chain) was seen many times. The antigen is not known. Alongside a J-beta primer mix, a sample-barcoded 5' primer served in a second PCR lasting about 7 to 12 cycles. TCRdb fed the 5' RACE reads into MiXCR, producing one record per CDR3 protein. This sample has just under 900,000 distinct CDR3 sequences, with 29% found just once. The data were obtained in a study of blood T cells in healthy people across ages. General study points: Naive and antigen-experienced cells were not separated, limiting conclusive comparison. A roughly linear fall in TCR beta diversity per million T cells was seen with increasing age. When one million T cells were used, diversity estimates were thought to be underestimates. Among long-lived donors, naive CD4+ cells were more numerous and diversity higher than in aged donors.

Trimming removed 3 bases from V and 0 bases from J; junction bases left unmatched: 9. The CDR3 contains 19 residues. The germline V gene encodes CDR1 KGHDR and CDR2 SFDVKD. The sequenced sample consisted of blood. The sequence was obtained from a woman of 80 years or more in good health. The rearrangement joins TRBV24-1 to TRBJ2-6; 8 nucleotides agree with TRBD1. CDR3 loop: CATSDPRTGLASGANVLTF. The DNA for the CDR3 is TGTGCCACCAGTGATCCACGGACAGGGCTGGCCTCTGGGGCCAACGTCCTGACTTTC.